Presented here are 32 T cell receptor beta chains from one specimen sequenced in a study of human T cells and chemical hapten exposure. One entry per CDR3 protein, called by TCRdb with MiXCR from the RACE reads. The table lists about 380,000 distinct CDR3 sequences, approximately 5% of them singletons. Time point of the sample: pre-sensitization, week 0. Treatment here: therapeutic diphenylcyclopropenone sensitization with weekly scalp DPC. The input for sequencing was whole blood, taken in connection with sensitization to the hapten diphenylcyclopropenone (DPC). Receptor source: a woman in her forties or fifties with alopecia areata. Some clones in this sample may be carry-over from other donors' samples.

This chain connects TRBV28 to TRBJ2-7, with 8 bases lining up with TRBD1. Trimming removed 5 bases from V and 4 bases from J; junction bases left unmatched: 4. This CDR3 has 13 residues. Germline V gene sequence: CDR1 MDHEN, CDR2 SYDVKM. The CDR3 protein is CASSGQGLYEQYF. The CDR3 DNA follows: TGTGCCAGCAGTGGACAGGGCCTTTACGAGCAGTACTTC. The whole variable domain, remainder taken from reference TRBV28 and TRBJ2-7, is DVKVTQSSRYLVKRTGEKVFLECVQDMDHENMFWYRQDPGLGLRLIYFSYDVKMKEKGDIPEGYSVSREKKERFSLILESASTNQTSMYLCASSGQGLYEQYFGPGTRLTVT.

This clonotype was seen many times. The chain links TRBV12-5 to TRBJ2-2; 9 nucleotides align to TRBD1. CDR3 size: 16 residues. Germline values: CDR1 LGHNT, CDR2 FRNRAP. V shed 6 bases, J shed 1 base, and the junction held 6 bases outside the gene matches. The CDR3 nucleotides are TGTGCTAGTGGGAACAGGGGGCGCAGGAACACCGGGGAGCTGTTTTTT. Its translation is CASGNRGRRNTGELFF. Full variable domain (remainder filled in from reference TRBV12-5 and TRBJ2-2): DARVTQTPRHKVTEMGQEVTMRCQPILGHNTVFWYRQTMMQGLELLAYFRNRAPLDDSGMPKDRFSAEMPDATLATLKIQPSEPRDSAVYFCASGNRGRRNTGELFFGEGSRLTVL.

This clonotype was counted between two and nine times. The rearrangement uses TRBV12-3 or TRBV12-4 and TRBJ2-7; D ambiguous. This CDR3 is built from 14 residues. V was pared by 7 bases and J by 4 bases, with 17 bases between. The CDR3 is CASTWSDIRYEQYF. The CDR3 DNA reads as TGTGCCAGCACCTGGTCCGACATTCGGTACGAGCAGTACTTC.

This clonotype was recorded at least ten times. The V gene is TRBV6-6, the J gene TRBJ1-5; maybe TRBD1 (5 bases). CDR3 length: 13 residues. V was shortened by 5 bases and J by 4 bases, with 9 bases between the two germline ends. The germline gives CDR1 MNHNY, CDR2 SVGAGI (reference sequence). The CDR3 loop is CASSQGRNQPQHF. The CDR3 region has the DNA TGTGCCAGCAGTCAGGGACGTAATCAGCCCCAGCATTTT.

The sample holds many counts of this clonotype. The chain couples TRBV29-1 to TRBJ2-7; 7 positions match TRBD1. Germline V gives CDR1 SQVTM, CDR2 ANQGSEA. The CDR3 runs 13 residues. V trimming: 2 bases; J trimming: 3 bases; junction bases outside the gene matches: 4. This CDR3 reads CSVERDRDYEQYF. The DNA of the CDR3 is TGCAGCGTTGAAAGGGACAGAGACTACGAGCAGTACTTC.

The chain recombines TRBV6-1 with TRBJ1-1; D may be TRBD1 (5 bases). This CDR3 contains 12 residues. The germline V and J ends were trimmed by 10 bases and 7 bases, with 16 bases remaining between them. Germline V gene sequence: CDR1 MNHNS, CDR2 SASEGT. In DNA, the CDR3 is TGTGCCACTAGGGGCCCCAACGTTGAAGCTTTCTTT. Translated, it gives CATRGPNVEAFF.

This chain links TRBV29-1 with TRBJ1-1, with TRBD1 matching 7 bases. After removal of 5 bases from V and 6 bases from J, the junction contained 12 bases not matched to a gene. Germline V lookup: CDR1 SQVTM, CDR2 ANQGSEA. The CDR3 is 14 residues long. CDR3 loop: CSVSRTGPLAEAFF. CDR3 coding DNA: TGCAGCGTTTCGAGGACAGGTCCGCTCGCTGAAGCTTTCTTT.

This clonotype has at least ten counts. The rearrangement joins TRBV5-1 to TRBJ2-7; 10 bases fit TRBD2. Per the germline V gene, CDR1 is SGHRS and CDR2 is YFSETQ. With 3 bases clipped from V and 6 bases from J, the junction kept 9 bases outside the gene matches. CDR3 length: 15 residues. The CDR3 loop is CASSWELAGEAEQYF. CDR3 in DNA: TGCGCCAGCAGCTGGGAGCTAGCGGGAGAGGCCGAGCAGTACTTC.

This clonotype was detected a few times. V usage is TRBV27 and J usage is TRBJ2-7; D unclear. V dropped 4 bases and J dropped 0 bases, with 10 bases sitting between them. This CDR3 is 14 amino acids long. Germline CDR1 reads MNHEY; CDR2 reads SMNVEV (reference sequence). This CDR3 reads CASSWSGNSYEQYF. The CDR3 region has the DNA TGTGCCAGCAGTTGGTCCGGCAACTCCTACGAGCAGTACTTC.

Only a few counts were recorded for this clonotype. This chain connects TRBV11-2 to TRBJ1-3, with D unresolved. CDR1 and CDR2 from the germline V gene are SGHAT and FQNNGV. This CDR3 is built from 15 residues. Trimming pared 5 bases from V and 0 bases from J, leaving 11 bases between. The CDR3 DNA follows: TGTGCCAGCAGCACCCCAAGGTCCTCTGGAAACACCATATATTTT. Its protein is CASSTPRSSGNTIYF.

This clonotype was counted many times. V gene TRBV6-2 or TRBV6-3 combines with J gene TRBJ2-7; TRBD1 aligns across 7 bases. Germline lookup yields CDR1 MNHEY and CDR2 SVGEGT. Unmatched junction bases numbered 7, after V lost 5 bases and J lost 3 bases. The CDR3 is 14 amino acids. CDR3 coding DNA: TGTGCCAGCAGTCTGACAGGGAGCGGCTACGAGCAGTACTTC. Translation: CASSLTGSGYEQYF.

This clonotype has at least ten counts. The CDR3 sequence: CSAVDRAKPQHF. CDR3 in DNA: TGCAGTGCTGTGGACAGGGCCAAGCCCCAGCATTTT. The V and J genes are TRBV20-1 and TRBJ1-5, with TRBD1 matching over 8 bases. This CDR3 is built from 12 residues. Germline V gene lookup returns CDR1 DFQATT and CDR2 SNEGSKA (reference sequence). The J segment lost 8 bases and the V segment lost 5 bases, leaving 5 bases of the junction unmatched.

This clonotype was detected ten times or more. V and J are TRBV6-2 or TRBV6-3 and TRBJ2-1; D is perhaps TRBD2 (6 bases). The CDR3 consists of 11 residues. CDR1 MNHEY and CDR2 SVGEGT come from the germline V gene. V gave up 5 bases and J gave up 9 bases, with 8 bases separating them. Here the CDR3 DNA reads TGTGCCAGCAGTCACGGGGGTGAGCAGTTCTTC. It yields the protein CASSHGGEQFF.

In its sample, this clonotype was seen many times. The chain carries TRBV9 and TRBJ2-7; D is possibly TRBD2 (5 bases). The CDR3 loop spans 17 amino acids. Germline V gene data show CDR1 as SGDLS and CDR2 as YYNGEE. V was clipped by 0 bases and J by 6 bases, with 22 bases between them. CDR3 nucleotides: TGTGCCAGCAGCGTAGGGGCAAACGCCCGAGGCGAGGGCGAGCAGTACTTC. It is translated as CASSVGANARGEGEQYF.

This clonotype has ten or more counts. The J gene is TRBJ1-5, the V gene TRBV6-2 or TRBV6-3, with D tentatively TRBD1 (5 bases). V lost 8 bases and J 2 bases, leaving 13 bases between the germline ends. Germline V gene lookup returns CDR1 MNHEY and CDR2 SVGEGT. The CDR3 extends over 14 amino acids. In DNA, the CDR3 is TGTGCCAGCCAGGAGGGGTTTGGCAATCAGCCCCAGCATTTT. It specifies CASQEGFGNQPQHF.

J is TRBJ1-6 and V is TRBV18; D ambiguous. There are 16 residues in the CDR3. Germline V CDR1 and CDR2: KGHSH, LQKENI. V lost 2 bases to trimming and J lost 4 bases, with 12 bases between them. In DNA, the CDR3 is TGTGCCAGCTCACCATCTGGAAGGGAATATAATTCACCCCTCCACTTT. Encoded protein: CASSPSGREYNSPLHF. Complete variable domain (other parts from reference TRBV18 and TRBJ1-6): NAGVMQNPRHLVRRRGQEARLRCSPMKGHSHVYWYRQLPEEGLKFMVYLQKENIIDESGMPKERFSAEFPKEGPSILRIQQVVRGDSAAYFCASSPSGREYNSPLHFGNGTRLTVT.

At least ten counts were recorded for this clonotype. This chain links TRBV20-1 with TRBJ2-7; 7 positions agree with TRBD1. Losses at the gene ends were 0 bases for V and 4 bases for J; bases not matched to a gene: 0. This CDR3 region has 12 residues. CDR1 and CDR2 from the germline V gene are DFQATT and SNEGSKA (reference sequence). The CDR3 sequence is CSAREQGYEQYF. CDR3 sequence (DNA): TGCAGTGCTAGAGAACAGGGGTACGAGCAGTACTTC.

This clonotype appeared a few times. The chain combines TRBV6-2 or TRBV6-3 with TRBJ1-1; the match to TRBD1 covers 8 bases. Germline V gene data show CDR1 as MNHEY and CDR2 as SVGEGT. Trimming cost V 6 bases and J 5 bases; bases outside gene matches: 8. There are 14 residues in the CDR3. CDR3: CASRTQGARTEAFF. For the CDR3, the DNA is TGTGCCAGCAGGACCCAGGGGGCGCGGACTGAAGCTTTCTTT.

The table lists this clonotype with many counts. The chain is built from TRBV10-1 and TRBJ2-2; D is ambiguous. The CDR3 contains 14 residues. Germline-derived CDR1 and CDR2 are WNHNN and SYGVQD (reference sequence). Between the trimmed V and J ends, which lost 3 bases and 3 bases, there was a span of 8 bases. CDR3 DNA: TGCGCCAGCAGTGACCACAGATACACCGGGGAGCTGTTTTTT. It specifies CASSDHRYTGELFF.

Here the CDR3 DNA reads TGCGCCAGCAGCCCGAGCGGGAAGAATGAGCAGTTCTTC. Its translation is CASSPSGKNEQFF. This sequence joins TRBV5-1 and TRBJ2-1, with 7 bases aligning to TRBD2. The germline gives CDR1 SGHRS, CDR2 YFSETQ. This CDR3 has 13 residues. The junction had 5 bases not matched to a gene; V was cut back by 4 bases and J by 7 bases.

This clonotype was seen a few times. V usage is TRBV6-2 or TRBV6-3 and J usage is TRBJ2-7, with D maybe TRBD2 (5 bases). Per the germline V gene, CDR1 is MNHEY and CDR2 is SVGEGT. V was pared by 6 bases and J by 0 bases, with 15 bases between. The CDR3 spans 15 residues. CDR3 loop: CASSPNQRGSYEQYF. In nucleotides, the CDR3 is TGTGCCAGCAGCCCGAACCAACGGGGCTCCTACGAGCAGTACTTC.

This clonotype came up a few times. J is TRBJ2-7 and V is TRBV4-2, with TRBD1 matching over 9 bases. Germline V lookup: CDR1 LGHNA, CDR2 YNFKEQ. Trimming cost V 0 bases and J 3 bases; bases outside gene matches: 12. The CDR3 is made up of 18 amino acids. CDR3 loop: CASSQDLYRDRVFYEQYF. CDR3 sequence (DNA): TGTGCCAGCAGCCAAGATTTGTATCGGGACAGGGTTTTCTACGAGCAGTACTTC.

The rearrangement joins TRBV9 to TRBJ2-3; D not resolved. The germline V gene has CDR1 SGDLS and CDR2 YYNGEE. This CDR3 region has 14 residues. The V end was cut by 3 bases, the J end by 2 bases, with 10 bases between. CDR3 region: CASSARKPTDTQYF. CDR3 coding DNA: TGTGCCAGCAGCGCCCGGAAGCCCACAGATACGCAGTATTTT.

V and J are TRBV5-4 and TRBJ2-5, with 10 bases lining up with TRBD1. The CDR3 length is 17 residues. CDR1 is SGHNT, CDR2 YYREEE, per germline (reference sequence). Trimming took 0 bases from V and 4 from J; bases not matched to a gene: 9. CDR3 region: CASSLESGQGRGETQYF. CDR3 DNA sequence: TGTGCCAGCAGCTTGGAATCGGGACAGGGGAGGGGAGAGACCCAGTACTTC.

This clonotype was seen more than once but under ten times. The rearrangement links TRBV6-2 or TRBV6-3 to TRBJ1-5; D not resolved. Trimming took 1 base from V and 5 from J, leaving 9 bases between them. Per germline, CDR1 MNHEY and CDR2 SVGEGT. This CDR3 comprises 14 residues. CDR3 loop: CASSYLSVDQPQHF. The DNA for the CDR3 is TGTGCCAGCAGTTACTTGTCAGTCGATCAGCCCCAGCATTTT.

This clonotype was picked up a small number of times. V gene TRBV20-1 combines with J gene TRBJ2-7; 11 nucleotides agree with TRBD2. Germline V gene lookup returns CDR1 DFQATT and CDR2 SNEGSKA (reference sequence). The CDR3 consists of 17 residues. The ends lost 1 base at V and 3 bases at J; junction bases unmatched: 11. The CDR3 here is CSARAQGLAGGLYEQYF. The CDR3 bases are TGCAGTGCTAGAGCTCAGGGTCTAGCGGGGGGACTCTACGAGCAGTACTTC.

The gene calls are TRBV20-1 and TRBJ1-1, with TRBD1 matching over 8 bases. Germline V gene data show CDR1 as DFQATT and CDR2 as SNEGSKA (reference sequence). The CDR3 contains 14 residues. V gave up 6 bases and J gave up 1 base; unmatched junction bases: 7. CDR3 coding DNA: TGCAGTGCCCGGACAGGGAACAAGAACACTGAAGCTTTCTTT. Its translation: CSARTGNKNTEAFF.

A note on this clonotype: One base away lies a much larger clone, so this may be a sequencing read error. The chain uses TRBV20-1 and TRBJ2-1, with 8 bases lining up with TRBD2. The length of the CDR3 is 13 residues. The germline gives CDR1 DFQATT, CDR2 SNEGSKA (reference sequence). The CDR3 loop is CSAPAGGLGEQSF. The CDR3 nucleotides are TGCAGTGCTCCCGCGGGAGGACTAGGTGAGCAGTCCTTC.

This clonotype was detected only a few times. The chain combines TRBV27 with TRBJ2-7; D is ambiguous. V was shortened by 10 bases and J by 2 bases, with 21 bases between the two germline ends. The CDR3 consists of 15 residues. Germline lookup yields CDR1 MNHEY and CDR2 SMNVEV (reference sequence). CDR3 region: CATRSSPTLTYEQYF. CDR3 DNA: TGTGCCACCCGTAGTAGTCCGACTCTGACCTACGAGCAGTACTTC.

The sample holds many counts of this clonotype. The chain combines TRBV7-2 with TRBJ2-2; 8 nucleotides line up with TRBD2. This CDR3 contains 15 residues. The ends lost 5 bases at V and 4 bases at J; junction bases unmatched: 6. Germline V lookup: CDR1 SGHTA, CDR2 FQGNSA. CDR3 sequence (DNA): TGTGCCAGCAGCCATAGACTAGCGTCCACCGGGGAGCTGTTTTTT. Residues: CASSHRLASTGELFF.

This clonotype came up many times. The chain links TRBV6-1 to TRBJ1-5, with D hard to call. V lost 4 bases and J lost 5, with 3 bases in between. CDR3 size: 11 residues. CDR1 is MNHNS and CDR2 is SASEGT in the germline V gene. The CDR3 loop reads CASSGDQPQHF. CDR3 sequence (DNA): TGTGCCAGCAGTGGGGATCAGCCCCAGCATTTT.

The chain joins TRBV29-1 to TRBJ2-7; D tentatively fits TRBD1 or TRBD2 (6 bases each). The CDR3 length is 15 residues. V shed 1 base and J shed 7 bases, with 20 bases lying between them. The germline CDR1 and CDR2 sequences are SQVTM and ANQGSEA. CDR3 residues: CSVEGDASEGGEQYF. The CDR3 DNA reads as TGCAGCGTTGAAGGGGATGCTAGCGAAGGGGGGGAGCAGTACTTC.